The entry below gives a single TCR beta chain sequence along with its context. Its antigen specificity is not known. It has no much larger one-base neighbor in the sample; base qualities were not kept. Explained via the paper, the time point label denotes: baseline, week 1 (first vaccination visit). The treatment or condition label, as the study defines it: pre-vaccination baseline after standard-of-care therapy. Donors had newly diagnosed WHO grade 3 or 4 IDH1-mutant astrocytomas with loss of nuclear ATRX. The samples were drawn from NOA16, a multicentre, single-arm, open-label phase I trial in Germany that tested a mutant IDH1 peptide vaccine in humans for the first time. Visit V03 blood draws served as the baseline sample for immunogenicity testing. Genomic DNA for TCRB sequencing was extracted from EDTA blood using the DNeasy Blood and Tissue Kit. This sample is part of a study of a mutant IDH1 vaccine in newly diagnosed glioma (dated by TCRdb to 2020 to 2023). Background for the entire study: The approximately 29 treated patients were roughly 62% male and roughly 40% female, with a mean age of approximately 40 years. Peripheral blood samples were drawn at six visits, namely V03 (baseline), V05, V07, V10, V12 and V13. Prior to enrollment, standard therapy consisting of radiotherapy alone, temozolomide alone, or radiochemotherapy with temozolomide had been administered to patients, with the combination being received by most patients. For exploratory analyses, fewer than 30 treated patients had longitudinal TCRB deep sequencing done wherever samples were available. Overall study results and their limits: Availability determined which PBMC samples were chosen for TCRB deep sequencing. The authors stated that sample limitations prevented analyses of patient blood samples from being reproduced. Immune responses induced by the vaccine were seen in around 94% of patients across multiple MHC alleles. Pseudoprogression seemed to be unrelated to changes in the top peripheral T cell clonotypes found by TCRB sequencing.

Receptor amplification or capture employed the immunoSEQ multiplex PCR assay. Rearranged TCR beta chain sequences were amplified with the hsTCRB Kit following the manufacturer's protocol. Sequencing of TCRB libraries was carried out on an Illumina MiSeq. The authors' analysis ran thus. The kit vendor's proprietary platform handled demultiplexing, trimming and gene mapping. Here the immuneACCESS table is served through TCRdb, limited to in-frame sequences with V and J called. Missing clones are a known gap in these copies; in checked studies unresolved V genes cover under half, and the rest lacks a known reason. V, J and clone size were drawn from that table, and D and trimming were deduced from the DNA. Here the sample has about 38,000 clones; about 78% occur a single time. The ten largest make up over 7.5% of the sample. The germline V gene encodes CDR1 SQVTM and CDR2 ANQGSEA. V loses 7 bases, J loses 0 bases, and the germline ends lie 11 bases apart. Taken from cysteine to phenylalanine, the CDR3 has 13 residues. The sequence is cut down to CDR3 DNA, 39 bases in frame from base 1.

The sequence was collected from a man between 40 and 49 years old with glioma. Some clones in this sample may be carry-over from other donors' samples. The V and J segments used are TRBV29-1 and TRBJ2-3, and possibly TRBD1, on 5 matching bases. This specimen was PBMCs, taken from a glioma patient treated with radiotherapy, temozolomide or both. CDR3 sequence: CSAETGSTDTQYF. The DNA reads TGCAGCGCCGAAACAGGTAGCACAGATACGCAGTATTTT.